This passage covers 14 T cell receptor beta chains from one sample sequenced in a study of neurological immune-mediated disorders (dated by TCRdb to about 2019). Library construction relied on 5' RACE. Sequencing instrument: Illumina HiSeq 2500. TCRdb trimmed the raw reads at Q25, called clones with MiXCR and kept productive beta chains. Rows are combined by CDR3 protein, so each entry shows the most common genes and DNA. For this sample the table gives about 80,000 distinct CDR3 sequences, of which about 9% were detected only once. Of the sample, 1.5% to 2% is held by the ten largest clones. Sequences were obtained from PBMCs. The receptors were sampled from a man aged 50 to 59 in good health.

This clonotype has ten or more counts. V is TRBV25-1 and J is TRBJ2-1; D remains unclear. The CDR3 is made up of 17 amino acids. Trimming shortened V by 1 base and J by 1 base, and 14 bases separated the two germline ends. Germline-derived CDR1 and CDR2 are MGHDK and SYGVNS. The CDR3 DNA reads TGTGCCAGCAGTGAATTTTTTCGTGTTACTTCCTACAATGAGCAGTTCTTC. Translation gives CASSEFFRVTSYNEQFF.

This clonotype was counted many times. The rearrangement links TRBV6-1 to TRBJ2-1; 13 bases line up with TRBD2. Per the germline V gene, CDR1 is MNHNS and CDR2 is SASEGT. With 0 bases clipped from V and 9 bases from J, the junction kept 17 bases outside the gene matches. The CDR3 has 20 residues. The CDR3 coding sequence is TGTGCCAGCAGTGAAGCGCCGGGTTTGGTTACTAGCGGGAGGGGGGGTGAGCAGTTCTTC. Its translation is CASSEAPGLVTSGRGGEQFF.

Here the CDR3 DNA reads TGTGCCTGGACGGAGGGCAACCCGATCGACGAGCAGTACTTC. Encoded protein: CAWTEGNPIDEQYF. This chain links TRBV30 with TRBJ2-7; the D gene is possibly TRBD2 (6 bases). Between the trimmed V and J ends, which lost 4 bases and 5 bases, there was a span of 18 bases. CDR1 is GTSNPN, CDR2 SVGIG, per germline (reference sequence). The CDR3 extends over 14 amino acids. Based on the CDR3 plus reference TRBV30 and TRBJ2-7, the full variable domain is SQTIHQWPATLVQPVGSPLSLECTVEGTSNPNLYWYRQAAGRGLQLLFYSVGIGQISSEVPQNLSASRPQDRQFILSSKKLLLSDSGFYLCAWTEGNPIDEQYFGPGTRLTVT.

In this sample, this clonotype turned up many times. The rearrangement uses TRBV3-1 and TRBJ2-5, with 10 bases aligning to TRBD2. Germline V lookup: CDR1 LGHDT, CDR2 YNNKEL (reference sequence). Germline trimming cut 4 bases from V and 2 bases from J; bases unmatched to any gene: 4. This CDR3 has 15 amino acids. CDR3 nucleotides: TGTGCCAGCAGCCTACGGACTAGCGGTCAAGAGACCCAGTACTTC. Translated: CASSLRTSGQETQYF.

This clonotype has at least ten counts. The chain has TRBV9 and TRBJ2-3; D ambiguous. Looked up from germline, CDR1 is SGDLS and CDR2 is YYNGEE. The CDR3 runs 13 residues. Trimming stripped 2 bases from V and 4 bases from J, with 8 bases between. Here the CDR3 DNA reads TGTGCCAGCAGCGTTTTGAAGGCAGATACGCAGTATTTT. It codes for CASSVLKADTQYF.

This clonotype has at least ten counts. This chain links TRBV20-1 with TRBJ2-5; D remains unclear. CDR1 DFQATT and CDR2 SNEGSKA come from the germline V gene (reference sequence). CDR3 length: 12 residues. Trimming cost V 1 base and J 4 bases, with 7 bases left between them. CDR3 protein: CSARARSETQYF. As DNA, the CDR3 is TGCAGTGCTAGAGCCAGGTCAGAGACCCAGTACTTC.

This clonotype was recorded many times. The CDR3 protein is CASSSDRAVVSNTEAFF. The CDR3 DNA sequence: TGTGCCAGCAGTTCGGACAGGGCGGTCGTATCGAACACTGAAGCTTTCTTT. The V call is TRBV6-2 or TRBV6-3, the J call TRBJ1-1, with TRBD1 matching over 8 bases. V lost 4 bases and J lost 1; bases outside the gene matches: 11. CDR1 MNHEY and CDR2 SVGEGT come from the germline V gene. The CDR3 is 17 amino acids.

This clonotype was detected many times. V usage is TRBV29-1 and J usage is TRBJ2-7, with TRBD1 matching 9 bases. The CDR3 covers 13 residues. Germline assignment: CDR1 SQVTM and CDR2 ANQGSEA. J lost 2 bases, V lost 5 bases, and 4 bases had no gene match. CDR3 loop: CSVPGQGAYEQYF. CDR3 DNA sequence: TGCAGCGTTCCGGGACAGGGCGCCTACGAGCAGTACTTC.

This CDR3 is CASSQGVAGDYNEQFF. In DNA form, the CDR3 reads TGTGCCAGCAGCCAAGGGGTAGCGGGGGACTACAATGAGCAGTTCTTC. The chain combines TRBV4-2 with TRBJ2-1; 9 bases line up with TRBD2. The trim removed 1 base at V and 3 bases at J, leaving 4 bases unmatched. The CDR3 is made up of 16 amino acids. Per the germline V gene, CDR1 is LGHNA and CDR2 is YNFKEQ.

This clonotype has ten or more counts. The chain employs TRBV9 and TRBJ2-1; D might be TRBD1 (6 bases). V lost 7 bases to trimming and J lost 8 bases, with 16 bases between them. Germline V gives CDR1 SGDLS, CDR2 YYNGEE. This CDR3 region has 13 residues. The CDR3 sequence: CASRPDSTHEQFF. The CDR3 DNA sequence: TGTGCCAGCCGTCCGGACAGCACCCATGAGCAGTTCTTC.

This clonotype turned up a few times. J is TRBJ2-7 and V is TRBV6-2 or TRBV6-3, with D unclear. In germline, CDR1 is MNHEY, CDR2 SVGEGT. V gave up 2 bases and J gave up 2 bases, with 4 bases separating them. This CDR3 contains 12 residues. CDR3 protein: CASSYPPYEQYF. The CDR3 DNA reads TGTGCCAGCAGTTACCCACCCTACGAGCAGTACTTC.

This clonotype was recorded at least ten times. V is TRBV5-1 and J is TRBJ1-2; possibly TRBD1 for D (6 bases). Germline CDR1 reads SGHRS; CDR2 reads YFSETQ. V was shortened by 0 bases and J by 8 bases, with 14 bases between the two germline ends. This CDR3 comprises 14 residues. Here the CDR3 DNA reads TGCGCCAGCAGCTTGGAATCGGGGGCAGGGGGCTACACCTTC. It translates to CASSLESGAGGYTF.

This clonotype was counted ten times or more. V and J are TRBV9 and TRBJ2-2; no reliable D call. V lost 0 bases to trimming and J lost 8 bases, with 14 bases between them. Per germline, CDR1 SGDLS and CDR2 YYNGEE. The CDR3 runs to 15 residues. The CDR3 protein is CASSVETDLWGELFF. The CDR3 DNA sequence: TGTGCCAGCAGCGTAGAAACAGATTTGTGGGGGGAGCTGTTTTTT.

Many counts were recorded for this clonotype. The CDR3 protein is CSARRGGGTGELFF. CDR3 DNA: TGCAGCGCCCGTAGGGGAGGGGGCACCGGGGAGCTGTTTTTT. The chain joins TRBV29-1 to TRBJ2-2, with D tentatively TRBD2 (7 bases). V lost 7 bases to trimming and J lost 4 bases, with 16 bases between them. The germline CDR1 and CDR2 sequences are SQVTM and ANQGSEA. The CDR3 length is 14 residues.